Following are 8 T cell receptor beta chains from one sample sequenced in a study of T cell responses to AZD1222 COVID-19 vaccine. Clones were read by immunoSEQ multiplex PCR, and TCRdb kept only the in-frame ones, dropping some. The sample carries over 120,000 clones, approximately 83% recorded once. This material consisted of peripheral blood, taken on day 0 of AZD1222 vaccination. The source is an adult in good health.

The chain combines TRBV7-9 with TRBJ2-7; the D gene could be TRBD1 or TRBD2 (5 bases each). V lost 6 bases to trimming and J lost 0 bases, with 9 bases between them. CDR3 size: 13 residues. Per the germline V gene, CDR1 is SEHNR and CDR2 is FQNEAQ (reference sequence). CDR3 loop: CASSPGRSYEQYF. The CDR3 DNA is TGTGCCAGCAGTCCGGGGCGCTCCTACGAGCAGTACTTC.

The rearrangement joins TRBV9 to TRBJ2-7, with no clear D. The V and J ends lost 4 bases and 2 bases respectively, with 16 bases between them. The CDR3 consists of 15 residues. Looked up from germline, CDR1 is SGDLS and CDR2 is YYNGEE. CDR3 loop: CASSPGFLGTYEQYF. The CDR3, as DNA: TGTGCCAGCAGCCCTGGGTTCCTGGGGACCTACGAGCAGTACTTC. Using reference TRBV9 and TRBJ2-7 for the parts outside the CDR3, the full variable domain is DSGVTQTPKHLITATGQRVTLRCSPRSGDLSVYWYQQSLDQGLQFLIQYYNGEERAKGNILERFSAQQFPDLHSELNLSSLELGDSALYFCASSPGFLGTYEQYFGPGTRLTVT.

This chain joins TRBV7-2 and TRBJ2-5, with D perhaps assigned TRBD1 or TRBD2 (5 bases each). Trimming pared 5 bases from V and 0 bases from J, leaving 13 bases between. Germline V gene sequence: CDR1 SGHTA, CDR2 FQGNSA. The length of the CDR3 is 15 residues. CDR3 sequence (DNA): TGTGCCAGCAGCCCGGGGACGTACAACCAAGAGACCCAGTACTTC. It encodes CASSPGTYNQETQYF.

CDR3 region: CAWKGFGELFF. Written as DNA, the CDR3 is TGTGCCTGGAAAGGGTTCGGGGAGCTGTTTTTT. J is TRBJ2-2 and V is TRBV30; D call uncertain. Germline loops: CDR1 GTSNPN, CDR2 SVGIG (reference sequence). The CDR3 extends over 11 amino acids. The V end was cut by 4 bases, the J end by 7 bases, with 7 bases between. The whole variable domain, remainder taken from reference TRBV30 and TRBJ2-2, is SQTIHQWPATLVQPVGSPLSLECTVEGTSNPNLYWYRQAAGRGLQLLFYSVGIGQISSEVPQNLSASRPQDRQFILSSKKLLLSDSGFYLCAWKGFGELFFGEGSRLTVL.

J is TRBJ1-1 and V is TRBV11-2, with D unclear. The CDR3 loop spans 12 amino acids. CDR1 is SGHAT, CDR2 FQNNGV, per germline. V was pared by 6 bases and J by 6 bases, with 11 bases between. The CDR3: CASSLERPEAFF. Written as DNA, the CDR3 is TGTGCCAGCAGTTTGGAGCGGCCTGAAGCTTTCTTT.

The chain recombines TRBV5-4 with TRBJ1-2; a possible D gene is TRBD1 (5 bases). V was shortened by 3 bases and J by 8 bases, with 20 bases between the two germline ends. Germline values: CDR1 SGHNT, CDR2 YYREEE (reference sequence). CDR3 length: 15 residues. In DNA, the CDR3 is TGTGCCAGCAGCTCTTCCCAGGGTGGGGGGATAGGCTACACCTTC. It yields the protein CASSSSQGGGIGYTF.

The J gene is TRBJ1-1, the V gene TRBV12-3 or TRBV12-4; a possible D gene is TRBD1 (6 bases). The CDR3 totals 13 residues. Trimming took off 3 bases at V and 4 bases at J, with 9 bases between the two ends. The CDR3 DNA follows: TGTGCCAGCAGTTTCGGGGGCACCACTGAAGCTTTCTTT. It specifies CASSFGGTTEAFF.

V and J are TRBV7-8 and TRBJ1-1; D ambiguous. V was pared by 6 bases and J by 7 bases, with 12 bases between. Germline CDR1 and CDR2: SGHVS and FQNEAQ. This CDR3 has 12 amino acids. CDR3 amino acids: CASSLFGSEAFF. The CDR3 nucleotides read TGTGCCAGCAGTCTGTTTGGAAGTGAAGCTTTCTTT. Full variable domain (outside the CDR3, taken from reference TRBV7-8 and TRBJ1-1): GAGVSQSPRYKVAKRGQDVALRCDPISGHVSLFWYQQALGQGPEFLTYFQNEAQLDKSGLPSDRFFAERPEGSVSTLKIQRTQQEDSAVYLCASSLFGSEAFFGQGTRLTVV.